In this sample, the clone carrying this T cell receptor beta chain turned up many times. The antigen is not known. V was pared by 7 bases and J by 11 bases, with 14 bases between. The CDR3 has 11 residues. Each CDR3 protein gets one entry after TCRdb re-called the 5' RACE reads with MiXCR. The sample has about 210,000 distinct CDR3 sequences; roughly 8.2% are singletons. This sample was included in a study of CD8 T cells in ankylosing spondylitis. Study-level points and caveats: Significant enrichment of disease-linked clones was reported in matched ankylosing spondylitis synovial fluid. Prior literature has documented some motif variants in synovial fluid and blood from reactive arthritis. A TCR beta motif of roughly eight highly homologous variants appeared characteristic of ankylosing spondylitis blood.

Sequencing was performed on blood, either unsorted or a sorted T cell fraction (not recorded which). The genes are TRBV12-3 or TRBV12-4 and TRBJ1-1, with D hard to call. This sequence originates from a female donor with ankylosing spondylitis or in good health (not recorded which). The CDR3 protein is CASTLRVRAFF. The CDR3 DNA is TGTGCCAGCACCCTGCGGGTCCGGGCTTTCTTT.